The 20 T cell receptor beta chains reported below all come from one sample, sequenced in a study of T cells after posttransplantation cyclophosphamide. Methotrexate plus calcineurin inhibitor accompanied controls' myeloablative marrow transplants; sampling was 1 year later. Profiled with immunoSEQ multiplex PCR; TCRdb holds only in-frame clones, not every one. This sample has 20,000 to 25,000 clones, with over 75% found just once. Sequenced here: PBMCs, sampled approximately 370 days after allogeneic stem cell transplant with calcineurin inhibitor and methotrexate. The receptors derive from a female patient in her 30s who received an allogeneic stem cell transplant from an unrelated donor, was CMV-positive, and had acute and chronic GVHD. The T cells may partly be graft donor cells.

The V call is TRBV6-4, the J call TRBJ1-1; unclear D gene. The V and J ends lost 2 bases and 1 base respectively, with 8 bases between them. CDR1 is MRHNA and CDR2 is SNTAGT in the germline V gene. This CDR3 comprises 14 residues. The CDR3 loop reads CASSDKPENTEAFF. In DNA form, the CDR3 reads TGTGCCAGCAGTGACAAACCAGAGAACACTGAAGCTTTCTTT.

The genes are TRBV2 and TRBJ2-5, with D maybe TRBD1 (5 bases). The CDR3 is 15 amino acids. V lost 5 bases to trimming and J lost 3 bases, with 16 bases between them. Germline V gene lookup returns CDR1 SNHLY and CDR2 FYNNEI. DNA for the CDR3: TGTGCCAGCAGTCCCTACTTCAGGGTAGAAGAGACCCAGTACTTC. Residues: CASSPYFRVEETQYF. Based on the CDR3 plus reference TRBV2 and TRBJ2-5, the full variable domain is EPEVTQTPSHQVTQMGQEVILRCVPISNHLYFYWYRQILGQKVEFLVSFYNNEISEKSEIFDDQFSVERPDGSNFTLKIRSTKLEDSAMYFCASSPYFRVEETQYFGPGTRLLVL.

As to this clone: Other DNA sequences in the same sample also yield this CDR3. The chain joins TRBV11-2 to TRBJ1-2; 8 bases are a match to TRBD1. The CDR3 has 18 amino acids. The J segment lost 4 bases and the V segment lost 5 bases, leaving 18 bases of the junction unmatched. CDR1 and CDR2 (germline): SGHAT, FQNNGV. The CDR3 loop reads CASSQIRQGAGASYGYTF. In nucleotides, the CDR3 is TGTGCCAGCAGCCAAATCAGGCAGGGGGCCGGAGCCAGCTATGGCTACACCTTC.

The gene calls are TRBV10-1 and TRBJ2-1; 7 nucleotides align to TRBD2. Germline V lookup: CDR1 WNHNN, CDR2 SYGVQD (reference sequence). J lost 5 bases, V lost 0 bases, and 4 bases had no gene match. This CDR3 is built from 15 residues. The CDR3 is CASSESGAGNNEQFF. The CDR3 coding sequence is TGCGCCAGCAGTGAGTCTGGAGCGGGGAACAATGAGCAGTTCTTC.

This chain uses TRBV6-6 with TRBJ2-1, with 7 positions matching TRBD1. With V trimmed by 0 bases and J by 2 bases, 4 bases remained unmatched. The CDR3 totals 16 residues. CDR1 is MNHNY and CDR2 is SVGAGI in the germline V gene (reference sequence). The CDR3 is CASSYSRDRAYNEQFF. CDR3 bases: TGTGCCAGCAGTTACTCCCGGGACAGAGCCTACAATGAGCAGTTCTTC.

The chain couples TRBV28 to TRBJ1-1, with D maybe TRBD1 (5 bases). This CDR3 spans 13 amino acids. In germline, CDR1 is MDHEN, CDR2 SYDVKM. V gave up 4 bases and J gave up 4 bases, with 10 bases separating them. CDR3 sequence (DNA): TGTGCCAGCAGTTCCCCTAGGGGCACTGAAGCTTTCTTT. This codes for CASSSPRGTEAFF.

This clone was picked up one time. CDR3 DNA: TGTGCCAGCAGCTTAGCCCTCTCAGGGGGCTCGGGCGGCTACACCTTC. Protein sequence: CASSLALSGGSGGYTF. The chain employs TRBV7-9 and TRBJ1-2, with 8 positions matching TRBD1. CDR1 and CDR2 from the germline V gene are SEHNR and FQNEAQ (reference sequence). V shed 0 bases, J shed 8 bases, and the junction held 11 bases outside the gene matches. CDR3 length: 16 residues. Full variable domain (remainder filled in from reference TRBV7-9 and TRBJ1-2): DTGVSQNPRHKITKRGQNVTFRCDPISEHNRLYWYRQTLGQGPEFLTYFQNEAQLEKSRLLSDRFSAERPKGSFSTLEIQRTEQGDSAMYLCASSLALSGGSGGYTFGSGTRLTVV.

The chain recombines TRBV9 with TRBJ1-6, with 7 bases lining up with TRBD1. Germline V gene sequence: CDR1 SGDLS, CDR2 YYNGEE. Germline trimming cut 3 bases from V and 7 bases from J; bases unmatched to any gene: 1. The CDR3 is made up of 13 amino acids. The CDR3 here is CASSETGNSPLHF. The CDR3 DNA is TGTGCCAGCAGCGAGACAGGGAATTCACCCCTCCACTTT.

The chain carries TRBV2 and TRBJ2-1, with 8 bases that match TRBD2. CDR3 size: 14 residues. Trimming removed 4 bases from V and 6 bases from J; junction bases left unmatched: 5. Germline assignment: CDR1 SNHLY and CDR2 FYNNEI. Here the CDR3 DNA reads TGTGCCAGCAGTGCGATAGCGGGACTCAATGAGCAGTTCTTC. It codes for CASSAIAGLNEQFF. The whole variable domain, remainder taken from reference TRBV2 and TRBJ2-1, is EPEVTQTPSHQVTQMGQEVILRCVPISNHLYFYWYRQILGQKVEFLVSFYNNEISEKSEIFDDQFSVERPDGSNFTLKIRSTKLEDSAMYFCASSAIAGLNEQFFGPGTRLTVL.

This chain uses TRBV27 with TRBJ1-6; 9 nucleotides agree with TRBD1. Germline V gene data show CDR1 as MNHEY and CDR2 as SMNVEV (reference sequence). The CDR3 has 16 amino acids. J gave up 7 bases and V 3 bases, and 7 bases lay outside the gene matches. CDR3 coding DNA: TGTGCCAGCAGTTTTATCCTGGGACAGGGAAATTCACCCCTCCACTTT. Protein sequence: CASSFILGQGNSPLHF.

This chain uses TRBV6-5 with TRBJ1-4; 8 nucleotides match TRBD1. J was trimmed by 8 bases and V by 4 bases; bases with no gene match: 6. The CDR3 has 14 residues. The germline V gene has CDR1 MNHEY and CDR2 SVGAGI. CDR3 sequence: CASSFGQGWEKLFF. The CDR3 DNA follows: TGTGCCAGCAGTTTCGGACAGGGCTGGGAAAAACTGTTTTTT.

The V gene is TRBV18, the J gene TRBJ1-2; D is uncertain. This CDR3 has 13 residues. V was trimmed by 1 base and J by 7 bases, leaving 10 bases between them. Germline V gene data show CDR1 as KGHSH and CDR2 as LQKENI. The CDR3 region has the DNA TGTGCCAGCTCACCACGTAGGGAGGGTGGCTACACCTTC. Translating it yields CASSPRREGGYTF.

This clone was counted a few times. The chain combines TRBV19 with TRBJ2-6; 7 bases agree with TRBD1. V lost 6 bases to trimming and J lost 2 bases; unmatched junction nucleotides: 10. The CDR3 length is 17 residues. The germline V gene encodes CDR1 LNHDA and CDR2 SQIVND (reference sequence). The CDR3 bases are TGTGCCAGTAGGCTAGACAGGGCTGACCCTGGGGCCAACGTCCTGACTTTC. Amino acid sequence: CASRLDRADPGANVLTF.

The chain has TRBV4-1 and TRBJ1-1; a possible D gene is TRBD1 (5 bases). The CDR3 contains 14 residues. Trimming took off 0 bases at V and 8 bases at J, with 13 bases between the two ends. The germline CDR1 and CDR2 sequences are MGHRA and YSYEKL. Here the CDR3 reads CASSQDIDRREAFF. CDR3 coding DNA: TGCGCCAGCAGCCAAGATATCGACAGAAGGGAAGCTTTCTTT.

This rearrangement joins TRBV9 to TRBJ2-2; no firm D call. Between the trimmed V and J ends, which lost 0 bases and 7 bases, there was a span of 10 bases. The CDR3 has 14 residues. In germline, CDR1 is SGDLS, CDR2 YYNGEE. CDR3 sequence reads: CASSVGSVIGELFF. The DNA of the CDR3 is TGTGCCAGCAGCGTAGGGAGTGTTATCGGGGAGCTGTTTTTT.

This clone was found once. The rearrangement uses TRBV18 and TRBJ2-1; TRBD2 might be the D (5 bases). The V end was cut by 3 bases, the J end by 4 bases, with 10 bases between. The CDR3 is made up of 14 amino acids. Germline V CDR1 and CDR2: KGHSH, LQKENI. In nucleotides, the CDR3 is TGTGCCAGCTCACCGGTTTCGGGATACAATGAGCAGTTCTTC. Residues: CASSPVSGYNEQFF.

This rearrangement joins TRBV27 to TRBJ2-7; D remains unclear. CDR1 is MNHEY, CDR2 SMNVEV, per germline (reference sequence). The germline V and J ends were trimmed by 6 bases and 1 base, with 10 bases remaining between them. The CDR3 loop spans 13 amino acids. The CDR3 region is CASSPRVSYEQYF. CDR3 coding DNA: TGTGCCAGCAGCCCCCGTGTGTCCTACGAGCAGTACTTC.

The V call is TRBV18, the J call TRBJ2-3; 10 positions agree with TRBD2. CDR3 size: 17 residues. The germline CDR1 and CDR2 sequences are KGHSH and LQKENI. V was pared by 4 bases and J by 3 bases, with 10 bases of the junction left unmatched. The CDR3 spells CASSLGASGSMTDTQYF. CDR3 DNA: TGTGCCAGCTCACTGGGGGCTAGCGGGAGTATGACAGATACGCAGTATTTT.

J is TRBJ2-1 and V is TRBV2; D gene uncertain. This CDR3 has 10 amino acids. Germline loops: CDR1 SNHLY, CDR2 FYNNEI. V was shortened by 11 bases and J by 4 bases, with 6 bases between the two germline ends. The CDR3 spells CAVSYNEQFF. As DNA, the CDR3 is TGTGCCGTCAGTTACAATGAGCAGTTCTTC.

This chain links TRBV9 with TRBJ1-1, with D maybe TRBD1 (6 bases). Trimming took 3 bases from V and 4 from J, leaving 16 bases between them. This CDR3 has 15 amino acids. The germline V gene encodes CDR1 SGDLS and CDR2 YYNGEE. The CDR3 loop reads CASSAEGGAVTEAFF. CDR3 coding DNA: TGTGCCAGCAGCGCAGAGGGGGGGGCTGTCACTGAAGCTTTCTTT.